This TCR beta chain was identified in a study of cytomegalovirus exposure and HLA in healthy donors. CDR3 length equals 13 residues. Trimming took off 2 bases at V and 4 bases at J, with 11 bases between the two ends. Looked up from germline, CDR1 is GTSNPN and CDR2 is SVGIG (reference sequence). On this clone itself: Its antigen remains unknown.

General study findings and limits: Among the CMV-associated chains, a few were confirmed in vitro as specific for CMV antigens. Reports credit the classifier with highly specific, highly sensitive diagnosis of cytomegalovirus status. The study recorded 164 TCR beta chains that were cytomegalovirus-associated.

Clones were sequenced by immunoSEQ multiplex PCR, and TCRdb holds only the in-frame ones, with some missing. The table has approximately 110,000 clones, roughly 93% seen once. Specimen: PBMCs. The TCR sequence derives from a young woman in good health and CMV-seronegative. V gene TRBV30 combines with J gene TRBJ1-1; D remains ambiguous. This chain's CDR3 is CAWSSSRSTEAFF. CDR3 nucleotide sequence: TGTGCCTGGAGTTCGTCTAGGAGCACTGAAGCTTTCTTT.